This T cell receptor (beta chain) comes out of a study of T cell changes during pregnancy in multiple sclerosis. Libraries were prepared by immunoSEQ multiplex PCR; TCRdb keeps only in-frame clonotypes and omits some of them. The table lists fewer than 35,000 clones, 85% to 95% of them singletons, with 0.4% to 0.55% in the top ten. This TCR was recovered from a female donor with multiple sclerosis, enrolled in a pregnancy study. The starting material was CD4+ T cells from peripheral blood mononuclear cells, obtained after pregnancy.

The CDR3 sequence is CASSPSVWQNTEAFF. In nucleotides, the CDR3 is TGTGCCAGCAGCCCCAGCGTGTGGCAGAACACTGAAGCTTTCTTT. This chain links TRBV4-2 with TRBJ1-1; no firm D call. Germline values: CDR1 LGHNA, CDR2 YNFKEQ. The length of the CDR3 is 15 residues. Deletions cut 4 bases from V and 1 base from J, with 13 bases between.